This entry lists 26 T cell receptor beta chains sequenced from one sample in a study of blood T cell repertoires in COVID-19. Produced via immunoSEQ multiplex PCR; TCRdb's table is partial and in-frame only. The top ten hold roughly 8% of the sample, which has roughly 190,000 clones, roughly 85% seen once. Source material: peripheral blood. The receptors come from a woman aged 60-75 years with acute or convalescent COVID-19.

Comments on this clone: A read error may produce the germline difference seen at one junction end. V is TRBV24-1 and J is TRBJ1-2; TRBD1 matches at 9 bases. The CDR3 covers 12 residues. Germline values: CDR1 KGHDR, CDR2 SFDVKD. The CDR3, as DNA: TGTGCCACCAGTGACCTGGACAGGGGTTTGTCCTTC. It translates to CATSDLDRGLSF.

The rearrangement links TRBV7-2 to TRBJ2-6; weak D call: TRBD2 (5 bases). Between the trimmed V and J ends, which lost 3 bases and 4 bases, there was a span of 7 bases. The germline V gene has CDR1 SGHTA and CDR2 FQGNSA. The CDR3 totals 14 residues. Here the CDR3 DNA reads TGTGCCAGCAGCTTGCGGGTCGGGGCCAACGTCCTGACTTTC. Its protein product is CASSLRVGANVLTF.

This clone has only one observation. The rearrangement joins TRBV10-3 to TRBJ2-2; maybe TRBD2 (7 bases). Trimming removed 11 bases at V and 6 bases at J, with 25 bases between. Germline CDR1 reads ENHRY; CDR2 reads SYGVKD. The CDR3 has 16 residues. DNA for the CDR3: TGTGCCTCCGAGGGGGGGGCGACAGATTTGTCCGGGGAGCTGTTTTTT. Amino acids: CASEGGATDLSGELFF.

The chain carries TRBV5-4 and TRBJ1-3; possible D gene TRBD1, 6 bases. Trimming took 1 base from V and 5 from J, leaving 7 bases between them. Germline V CDR1 and CDR2: SGHNT, YYREEE (reference sequence). This CDR3 spans 13 amino acids. Here the CDR3 DNA reads TGTGCCAGCAGCTTGCAGGGGAGAAACACCATATATTTT. Its translation: CASSLQGRNTIYF.

The chain joins TRBV30 to TRBJ2-7, with a tentative D call TRBD2 (5 bases). This CDR3 comprises 13 residues. Germline V CDR1 and CDR2: GTSNPN, SVGIG (reference sequence). Deletions cut 0 bases from V and 6 bases from J, with 12 bases between. DNA of the CDR3: TGTGCCTGGAGTGTCGGGGTCCCCTCCGAGCAGTACTTC. Its translation is CAWSVGVPSEQYF.

The chain has TRBV6-5 and TRBJ2-1, with D perhaps TRBD1 (6 bases). Germline V gene lookup returns CDR1 MNHEY and CDR2 SVGAGI. The V end lost 5 bases, the J end lost 6 bases, and 17 bases lay between the germline ends. The CDR3 loop spans 15 amino acids. CDR3 sequence (DNA): TGTGCCAGCAGTCCCCAGGGGTTCATGGGCAATGAGCAGTTCTTC. As protein: CASSPQGFMGNEQFF.

In its sample, this clone was seen a few times. The CDR3 sequence: CASSGDSEKLFF. CDR3 nucleotide sequence: TGTGCCAGCAGTGGGGACAGTGAAAAACTGTTTTTT. The rearrangement joins TRBV2 to TRBJ1-4, with 7 nucleotides matching TRBD1. CDR3 length: 12 amino acids. Unmatched junction bases numbered 0, after V lost 4 bases and J lost 7 bases. Germline V gene lookup returns CDR1 SNHLY and CDR2 FYNNEI.

This clone has a handful of counts. The V gene is TRBV6-5, the J gene TRBJ2-7, with 13 positions matching TRBD2. CDR1 and CDR2 from the germline V gene are MNHEY and SVGAGI. V shed 6 bases and J 3 bases; nucleotides not matched to a gene: 2. The CDR3 runs to 14 residues. The CDR3 DNA reads as TGTGCCAGCAGCTGGACTAGCGGGAGCTACGAGCAGTACGTC. Protein product: CASSWTSGSYEQYV.

This rearrangement joins TRBV3-1 (or the pseudogene TRBV3-2) to TRBJ1-2; TRBD1 matches 7 bases. V was clipped by 3 bases and J by 7 bases; unmatched bases: 5. The V gene's germline CDR1 is LGHDT and CDR2 YNNKEL (reference sequence). The CDR3 runs 13 residues. In DNA form, the CDR3 reads TGTGCCAGCAGCCACGGGGACAGCGGTGGCTACACCTTC. Its translation is CASSHGDSGGYTF.

This clone appeared a few times. The chain links TRBV6-5 to TRBJ2-1; TRBD2 aligns across 15 bases. The trim removed 6 bases at V and 7 bases at J, leaving 4 bases unmatched. Per germline, CDR1 MNHEY and CDR2 SVGAGI. The CDR3 loop spans 15 amino acids. The CDR3 here is CASRWTSGRGNEQFF. The CDR3 DNA follows: TGTGCCAGCAGATGGACTAGCGGGAGGGGTAATGAGCAGTTCTTC.

The chain links TRBV11-2 to TRBJ1-2, with D possibly being TRBD1 (5 bases). The CDR3 has 14 amino acids. Germline lookup yields CDR1 SGHAT and CDR2 FQNNGV. V lost 6 bases, J lost 4 bases, and 15 bases lay in between. In DNA, the CDR3 is TGTGCCAGCAGTTTGGGACTGCCCTCCTATGGCTACACCTTC. This translates into CASSLGLPSYGYTF. Full variable domain (remainder filled in from reference TRBV11-2 and TRBJ1-2): EAGVAQSPRYKIIEKRQSVAFWCNPISGHATLYWYQQILGQGPKLLIQFQNNGVVDDSQLPKDRFSAERLKGVDSTLKIQPAKLEDSAVYLCASSLGLPSYGYTFGSGTRLTVV.

The chain links TRBV24-1 to TRBJ2-5, with D possibly being TRBD2 (6 bases). The germline gives CDR1 KGHDR, CDR2 SFDVKD. The CDR3 runs to 14 residues. The V end lost 3 bases, the J end lost 5 bases, and 12 bases lay between the germline ends. This chain's CDR3 is CATSDPAGGETQYF. The DNA for the CDR3 is TGTGCCACCAGTGATCCGGCTGGGGGGGAGACCCAGTACTTC.

The rearrangement joins TRBV12-3 or TRBV12-4 to TRBJ1-1; D call uncertain. This CDR3 contains 12 residues. Trimming took 5 bases from V and 7 from J, leaving 11 bases between them. The CDR3 DNA is TGTGCCAGCAGTCTTACGGGGAGTGAAGCTTTCTTT. It yields the protein CASSLTGSEAFF.

V is TRBV19 and J is TRBJ2-1; D is ambiguous. Germline V gives CDR1 LNHDA, CDR2 SQIVND (reference sequence). This CDR3 region has 14 residues. Trimming left V 7 bases short and J 6 bases short, with 16 bases between. In DNA, the CDR3 is TGTGCCAGTAAGCCGCAGGCCGCCTTCAATGAGCAGTTCTTC. This encodes CASKPQAAFNEQFF. The variable domain in full, with the rest retrieved from reference TRBV19 and TRBJ2-1, is DGGITQSPKYLFRKEGQNVTLSCEQNLNHDAMYWYRQDPGQGLRLIYYSQIVNDFQKGDIAEGYSVSREKKESFPLTVTSAQKNPTAFYLCASKPQAAFNEQFFGPGTRLTVL.

The J gene is TRBJ1-2, the V gene TRBV7-9; 9 bases agree with TRBD1. Germline CDR1 and CDR2: SEHNR and FQNEAQ (reference sequence). This CDR3 is built from 13 residues. The V segment lost 7 bases and the J segment 4 bases; nucleotides outside the gene matches: 4. In nucleotides, the CDR3 is TGTGCCAGCATACCGGACAGGGGCTATGGCTACACCTTC. Protein: CASIPDRGYGYTF.

The V gene is TRBV5-1, the J gene TRBJ1-2; TRBD1 aligns across 7 bases. Germline V lookup: CDR1 SGHRS, CDR2 YFSETQ. The CDR3 has 15 amino acids. Unmatched junction bases numbered 13, after V lost 5 bases and J lost 6 bases. The CDR3 DNA reads TGCGCCAGCAGGCCTGCGGGACAGTCCTTAGATGGCTACACCTTC. Protein: CASRPAGQSLDGYTF.

This rearrangement joins TRBV28 to TRBJ1-1; no clear D gene. CDR3 length: 12 amino acids. Trimming left V 5 bases short and J 6 bases short, with 10 bases between. Germline V gene data show CDR1 as MDHEN and CDR2 as SYDVKM. The CDR3 DNA follows: TGTGCCAGCAGTCCCCGCCGGGCTGAAGCTTTCTTT. It translates to CASSPRRAEAFF.

The genes are TRBV7-8 and TRBJ2-1, with 14 bases lining up with TRBD2. The CDR3 has 17 amino acids. The germline V gene has CDR1 SGHVS and CDR2 FQNEAQ. J gave up 7 bases and V 1 base, and 6 bases lay outside the gene matches. This CDR3 is CASSLGGLAGVGNEQFF. As DNA, the CDR3 is TGTGCCAGCAGCTTAGGGGGACTAGCGGGAGTGGGAAATGAGCAGTTCTTC.

The V call is TRBV11-3, the J call TRBJ2-1; D not certain. Germline V gives CDR1 SGHNT, CDR2 YENEEA. Trimming cost V 0 bases and J 7 bases, with 10 bases left between them. This CDR3 region has 14 residues. CDR3 sequence: CASSLDSSGNEQFF. The CDR3 nucleotides are TGTGCCAGCAGCTTAGATTCTTCAGGTAATGAGCAGTTCTTC.

This chain links TRBV19 with TRBJ1-4, with 7 bases identical to TRBD1. With 7 bases clipped from V and 4 bases from J, the junction kept 6 bases outside the gene matches. The CDR3 consists of 14 residues. The germline V gene encodes CDR1 LNHDA and CDR2 SQIVND (reference sequence). The CDR3: CASTPGQSNEKLFF. For the CDR3, the DNA is TGTGCCAGTACTCCGGGACAGAGTAATGAAAAACTGTTTTTT. Looking up the rest from reference TRBV19 and TRBJ1-4 gives the full variable domain: DGGITQSPKYLFRKEGQNVTLSCEQNLNHDAMYWYRQDPGQGLRLIYYSQIVNDFQKGDIAEGYSVSREKKESFPLTVTSAQKNPTAFYLCASTPGQSNEKLFFGSGTQLSVL.

J is TRBJ1-5 and V is TRBV6-5, with D hard to call. The germline V and J ends were trimmed by 5 bases and 5 bases, with 4 bases remaining between them. CDR1 is MNHEY and CDR2 is SVGAGI in the germline V gene. The length of the CDR3 is 11 residues. DNA for the CDR3: TGTGCCAGCAGTACACATCAGCCCCAGCATTTT. It codes for CASSTHQPQHF.

The V call is TRBV9, the J call TRBJ2-7; D unclear. Germline V gives CDR1 SGDLS, CDR2 YYNGEE. The CDR3 is made up of 16 amino acids. With 0 bases removed from V and 7 bases from J, the gap between germline ends came to 20 bases. The CDR3 reads CASSVGATEPSWEQYF. CDR3 nucleotide sequence: TGTGCCAGCAGCGTAGGGGCTACGGAACCCTCGTGGGAGCAGTACTTC. The full variable domain, with the rest looked up from reference TRBV9 and TRBJ2-7, is DSGVTQTPKHLITATGQRVTLRCSPRSGDLSVYWYQQSLDQGLQFLIQYYNGEERAKGNILERFSAQQFPDLHSELNLSSLELGDSALYFCASSVGATEPSWEQYFGPGTRLTVT.

This chain connects TRBV2 to TRBJ2-1, with TRBD2 matching 7 bases. The V and J ends lost 9 bases and 0 bases, in that order; junction bases with no gene match: 5. This CDR3 is built from 14 residues. The germline V gene encodes CDR1 SNHLY and CDR2 FYNNEI. The CDR3 nucleotides are TGTGCCAGGGAGCGGGGAAGCTCCTACAATGAGCAGTTCTTC. It is translated as CARERGSSYNEQFF.

This sequence joins TRBV10-3 and TRBJ1-1; possible D gene TRBD1, 5 bases. This CDR3 spans 14 amino acids. V was cut by 0 bases and J by 7 bases, with 12 bases left in between. Germline CDR1 and CDR2: ENHRY and SYGVKD. The CDR3 coding sequence is TGTGCCATCAGTGAGTCGAGTTCTACAGGTGAAGCTTTCTTT. It yields the protein CAISESSSTGEAFF.

The V and J genes are TRBV11-2 and TRBJ1-1; possibly TRBD1 for D (6 bases). The length of the CDR3 is 14 residues. Trimming removed 5 bases from V and 8 bases from J, with 18 bases in between. Germline CDR1 is SGHAT and CDR2 is FQNNGV. The CDR3 sequence: CASSQLTGWVEAFF. The CDR3 DNA follows: TGTGCCAGCAGCCAACTAACAGGGTGGGTAGAAGCTTTCTTT.

The chain is built from TRBV15 and TRBJ1-2; 7 bases match TRBD1. The CDR3 totals 13 residues. CDR1 LNHNV and CDR2 YYDKDF come from the germline V gene (reference sequence). V was pared by 5 bases and J by 7 bases, with 7 bases of the junction left unmatched. In DNA, the CDR3 is TGTGCCACCAGCCTGACACAGGGGAGTGGCTACACCTTC. Its protein product is CATSLTQGSGYTF.